This T cell receptor beta chain was sequenced for a study of T cells after yellow fever vaccination (dated by TCRdb to the late 2010s). Regarding the research as a whole: The SMART-Seq v4 Ultra Low Input RNA kit was used to prepare libraries from fractions with low cell numbers. To follow T-cell clones before and after primary and booster YFV17D yellow fever vaccination, bulk TCR alpha and beta repertoires were sequenced over time. Two healthy male donors, one aged 18 to 30 and one aged 30 to 40 years, were included in the cohort. Blood was drawn at multiple timepoints before and after primary and secondary immunization, with bulk PBMC replicates and cell subsets isolated. Broader findings and caveats from the paper: Because only two donors were included in the study, the extent to which the findings can be generalized is limited. FACS-sorted repertoires could contain abundant contaminating clonotypes from the bulk population, so computational filtering was required. Most clones expanded after primary vaccination (almost 97% of CD4 and around nine tenths of CD8) were re-detected after the booster, suggesting that broad memory maintenance occurred. Compared with the primary T-cell response, the secondary T-cell response was weaker but faster, peaking on day 5 rather than day 15. A small fraction of clonotypes showed up in both the CD4 and CD8 compartments, probably as a result of convergent recombination.

The instrument given in TCRdb is Illumina NovaSeq 6000. TCR cDNA was synthesized by 5'RACE template switching, through which a universal primer site and unique molecular identifiers were introduced. cDNA synthesis was primed from both the TCR alpha and TCR beta constant segments. Library amplification used two PCR steps, and the second PCR step added sample barcodes and sequencing adapters. Libraries were sequenced on Illumina HiSeq 2500 (2x100 bp) or NovaSeq (2x150 bp). Processing in the source paper ran as follows. Demultiplexing of reads and collapsing into UMI consensus sequences were performed with MIGEC, and V(D)J alignment was carried out with MiXCR. Clonotypes responding to the vaccine were identified with edgeR on replicate PBMC samples, with the criteria of FDR below 0.01 and a log2 fold change above 5 up to day 15. Each bulk clonotype received a CD4 or CD8 identity based on whether the sequenced CD4 or CD8 repertoire contained that clonotype at higher abundance. TCRdb applied fastp at Q25 and MiXCR to the public reads, then kept only in-frame beta chains. Rows with a matching CDR3 protein are joined into one entry that keeps the most common DNA and genes. These V and J calls are TCRdb output, not the study's own analysis. This sample is represented by 200,000 to 250,000 distinct CDR3 sequences; approximately 3.2% of them were singletons. Approximately 3.5% of the sample rests with the top ten.

To note about this clonotype: The antigen this receptor binds is unknown. Base qualities are missing; no much larger clone stands one base away.

What the treatment or condition label conveys for this sample: live attenuated yellow fever vaccine strain. A standard Ficoll-Paque protocol was used to isolate PBMCs from peripheral blood. Dynabeads CD4 and CD8 positive selection kits were used to isolate CD4 and CD8 T-cell fractions. TriZol was used to extract RNA from bulk PBMCs, CD4 and CD8 fractions, and dextramer-positive and dextramer-negative fractions. CDR1 MDHEN and CDR2 SYDVKM are derived from the germline V gene. Taken from cysteine to phenylalanine, the CDR3 has 17 residues. Only the CDR3 region is kept as DNA, spanning 51 bases read in frame from base 1. V is pruned by 5 bases and J by 4 bases, leaving 12 bases of the junction without a gene match.

The rearranged chain carries TRBV28 and TRBJ2-3, with 10 central nucleotides matching TRBD2. The TCR comes from a man aged 18 to 29 who received the YFV17D yellow fever vaccine. Source: CD4+ T cells sorted from PBMCs, taken 10 days after the yellow fever booster vaccination. The sequence in DNA is TGTGCCAGCAGTCCACCCGACGGGACTAGCGACTCAGATACGCAGTATTTT. This translates into CASSPPDGTSDSDTQYF.